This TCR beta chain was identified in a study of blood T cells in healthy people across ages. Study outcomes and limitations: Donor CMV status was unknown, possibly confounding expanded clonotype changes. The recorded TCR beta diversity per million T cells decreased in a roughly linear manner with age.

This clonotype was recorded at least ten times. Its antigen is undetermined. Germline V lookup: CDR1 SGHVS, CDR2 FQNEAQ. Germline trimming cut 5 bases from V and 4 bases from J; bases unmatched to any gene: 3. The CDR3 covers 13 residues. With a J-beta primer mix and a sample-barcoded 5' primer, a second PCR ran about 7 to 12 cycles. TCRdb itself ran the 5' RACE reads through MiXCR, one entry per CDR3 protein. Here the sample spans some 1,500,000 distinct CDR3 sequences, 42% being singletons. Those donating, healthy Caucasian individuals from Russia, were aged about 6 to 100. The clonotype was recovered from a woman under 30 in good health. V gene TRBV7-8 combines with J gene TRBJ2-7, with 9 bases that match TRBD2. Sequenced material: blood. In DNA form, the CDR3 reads TGTGCCAGCAGCATTCTAGCGGGATACGAGCAGTACTTC. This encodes CASSILAGYEQYF.